The text below deals with one T cell receptor (beta chain). CDR3 length equals 14 residues. Trimming took 2 bases from V and 4 from J, leaving 8 bases between them. Looked up from germline, CDR1 is MNHEY and CDR2 is SMNVEV (reference sequence). The study ran its PCR with 60 Vbeta and 13 Jbeta primers. The protocol was immunoSEQ multiplex PCR, while the TCRdb copy is restricted to in-frame clones and leaves out a portion. Among some 190,000 clones, approximately 82% were seen once, and the ten largest hold about 1.8%. These data belong to a study of cytomegalovirus exposure and HLA in healthy donors. This receptor was identified in a middle-aged man in good health and CMV-seropositive. V and J are TRBV27 and TRBJ2-2; no clear D gene. Sequenced: PBMCs. The CDR3 spells CASSLKAITGELFF. CDR3 DNA sequence: TGTGCCAGCAGTTTAAAAGCAATCACCGGGGAGCTGTTTTTT.